These T cell receptor beta chains were read from a single sample in a study of cytomegalovirus exposure and HLA in healthy donors. The data were produced by immunoSEQ multiplex PCR, yet TCRdb's version contains in-frame clones alone and is incomplete. This sample has approximately 150,000 clones, with roughly 67% found just once. The sample was PBMCs. The source is a woman under 30 in good health and CMV-seropositive. The CDR3 runs from the conserved cysteine through the conserved F or W. The order of the fields is J gene, D gene, CDR3 length, V gene, clone size, CDR3 protein, CDR3 DNA. A D gene is named only where the DNA matches it firmly. For some rows the clone size is stated as once, few or many, or as a class when expanded; others skip it.

>TRBJ1-6|TRBD1|17|TRBV7-6|.
CASSARLLTGNNSPLHF
TGTGCCAGCAGCGCCCGACTTTTGACAGGGAATAATTCACCCCTCCACTTT
>TRBJ1-1|.|13|TRBV5-1|few
CASSLKRGTEAFF
TGCGCCAGCAGCTTGAAAAGGGGCACTGAAGCTTTCTTT
>TRBJ2-7|.|14|TRBV19|.
CASSKGGRSYEQYF
TGTGCCAGTAGTAAAGGAGGCAGATCCTACGAGCAGTACTTC
>TRBJ2-7|TRBD2|13|TRBV2|few
CASNSGVRYEQYF
TGTGCCAGCAATAGCGGGGTACGGTACGAGCAGTACTTC
>TRBJ2-1|TRBD2|15|TRBV7-2|.
CASSLRGSLYNEQFF
TGTGCCAGCAGCTTGCGCGGGAGTTTGTACAATGAGCAGTTCTTC
>TRBJ2-6|.|17|TRBV27|.
CASSSWGGASGANVLTF
TGTGCCAGCAGTTCGTGGGGGGGGGCCTCTGGGGCCAACGTCCTGACTTTC
>TRBJ2-5|.|17|TRBV13|.
CASSLRGGAGMIETQYF
TGTGCCAGCAGCTTGAGGGGGGGCGCAGGGATGATAGAGACCCAGTACTTC
>TRBJ1-1|.|14|TRBV7-2|.
CASSLEAGNNEAFF
TGTGCCAGCAGCTTAGAGGCAGGGAACAATGAAGCTTTCTTT
>TRBJ1-6|TRBD1|16|TRBV5-1|.
CASSLDRGQNNSPLHF
TGCGCCAGCAGCTTGGACAGGGGGCAGAACAATTCACCCCTCCACTTT
>TRBJ2-2|TRBD2|16|TRBV4-2|once
CASRGELAGGTGELFF
TGTGCCAGCAGGGGCGAGCTAGCGGGGGGCACCGGGGAGCTGTTTTTT
>TRBJ2-2|.|13|TRBV7-3|.
CASSREASGELFF
TGTGCCAGCAGCCGAGAAGCCTCCGGGGAGCTGTTTTTT
>TRBJ1-2|.|15|TRBV4-1|.
CASSQDQGSYYGYTF
TGCGCCAGCAGCCAAGATCAAGGGAGCTACTATGGCTACACCTTC
>TRBJ1-5|TRBD1|13|TRBV30|.
CAWSPGQAQTQHF
TGTGCCTGGAGTCCGGGACAGGCACAAACCCAGCATTTT
>TRBJ2-4|.|19|TRBV4-1|.
CASSQVPGETLIAKNIQYF
TGCGCCAGCAGCCAAGTCCCGGGGGAGACCTTAATAGCCAAAAACATTCAGTACTTC
>TRBJ1-6|.|19|TRBV30|.
CAWSAGTPWGSSYNSPLHF
TGTGCCTGGAGTGCCGGGACACCCTGGGGAAGCTCCTATAATTCACCCCTCCACTTT
>TRBJ1-6|.|16|TRBV2|.
CASSRRPGPYNSPLHF
TGTGCCAGCAGTCGGCGGCCAGGGCCCTATAATTCACCCCTCCACTTT
>TRBJ1-2|.|17|TRBV7-9|.
CSSSLAHGSDSNYGYTF
TGTTCCAGCAGCTTAGCGCATGGGTCAGACTCAAACTATGGCTACACCTTC